This T cell receptor beta chain derives from a study of blood T cell repertoires in COVID-19. On the study more broadly: Nucleic acid was either cDNA or gDNA, and it came from T cells, B-cell-depleted T cells, or PBMCs.

This CDR3 contains 15 residues. The germline gives CDR1 MNHEY, CDR2 SMNVEV (reference sequence). The trim removed 5 bases at V and 9 bases at J, leaving 11 bases unmatched. Data came from immunoSEQ multiplex PCR; TCRdb stores just in-frame clones and leaves some out. The sample carries 100,000 to 150,000 clones, over 60% recorded once. The receptor's source is a woman between 65 and 79 years old with acute or convalescent COVID-19. Sequenced sample: peripheral blood. This sequence joins TRBV27 and TRBJ1-5; 9 nucleotides agree with TRBD1. CDR3 sequence (DNA): TGTGCCAGCAGTAGGGACAGGGTATGTCATGTGCCCCAGCATTTT. This codes for CASSRDRVCHVPQHF.